These T cell receptor beta chains were read from a single sample in a study of blood T cell repertoires in COVID-19. The assay was immunoSEQ multiplex PCR, and TCRdb's table has in-frame clones only and misses some. The sample gives some 74,000 clones, less than 85% of which show up once; approximately 16% is in the top ten. The sample taken for sequencing was peripheral blood. The receptors stem from a man aged 70-80 years with active or convalescent COVID-19. Each CDR3 is given with its conserved first and last residue. A D gene is named only where the DNA matches it firmly. Size is stated for part of the rows, as once, few or many counts, or as a class when the clone is expanded.

j_call | d_call | v_call | clone_size | cdr3_aa | cdr3_nt
TRBJ1-1 | . | TRBV24-1 | . | CATSDAQGNTEAFF | TGTGCCACCAGTGACGCCCAGGGGAACACTGAAGCTTTCTTT
TRBJ2-1 | TRBD2 | TRBV9 | . | CASSVVAGAGNEQFF | TGTGCCAGCAGCGTAGTAGCGGGGGCAGGGAATGAGCAGTTCTTC
TRBJ1-5 | TRBD1 | TRBV28 | . | CASSSGQISNQPQHF | TGTGCCAGCAGTTCGGGACAGATTAGCAATCAGCCCCAGCATTTT
TRBJ2-5 | . | TRBV2 | . | CASSESVIAEGETQYF | TGTGCCAGCAGTGAATCTGTGATAGCGGAGGGGGAGACCCAGTACTTC
TRBJ2-7 | . | TRBV27 | . | CASSPFGQTIDYEQYF | TGTGCCAGCAGTCCCTTCGGACAGACCATCGACTACGAGCAGTACTTC
TRBJ2-3 | TRBD2 | TRBV6-6 | . | CASMGRGVDTQYF | TGTGCCAGCATGGGGCGGGGGGTTGATACGCAGTATTTT
TRBJ2-1 | . | TRBV5-1 | . | CASSLELASYNEQFF | TGCGCCAGCAGCTTGGAATTGGCCAGCTACAATGAGCAGTTCTTC
TRBJ1-2 | . | TRBV3-1/TRBV3-2 | once | CASSPLDRQLLTGYTF | TGTGCCAGCAGCCCGCTTGATAGACAGCTCCTAACGGGCTACACCTTC
TRBJ1-1 | TRBD1 | TRBV3-1/TRBV3-2 | once | CASSPTQGTEAFF | TGTGCCAGCAGCCCAACACAGGGGACTGAAGCTTTCTTT
TRBJ1-6 | . | TRBV19 | . | CASSTTFLNSPLHF | TGTGCCAGTAGTACCACTTTCCTGAATTCACCCCTCCACTTT
TRBJ1-2 | . | TRBV28 | . | CASKQGGYTF | TGTGCCAGCAAACAGGGTGGCTACACCTTC
TRBJ2-2 | . | TRBV4-1 | once | CASSQGQGNTGELFF | TGCGCCAGCAGCCAAGGGCAGGGGAACACCGGGGAGCTGTTTTTT
TRBJ1-1 | . | TRBV3-1/TRBV3-2 | . | CASSQGRVSDTEAFF | TGTGCCAGCAGCCAAGGCCGCGTTAGCGACACTGAAGCTTTCTTT
TRBJ1-2 | . | TRBV30 | . | CAWSVLRDGGGYTF | TGTGCCTGGAGTGTACTCCGCGACGGGGGTGGCTACACCTTC
TRBJ1-6 | . | TRBV5-4 | . | CASSLGRAENSPLHF | TGTGCCAGCAGCTTGGGCAGGGCTGAGAATTCACCCCTCCACTTT
TRBJ1-2 | . | TRBV7-9 | . | CASSLNQGGTGGYTF | TGTGCCAGCAGCTTAAATCAGGGCGGGACTGGTGGCTACACCTTC
TRBJ1-2 | TRBD1 | TRBV28 | . | CASRLDRGYYGYTF | TGTGCCAGCAGACTGGACAGGGGATACTATGGCTACACCTTC
TRBJ2-6 | . | TRBV18 | . | CASSRTSSGANVLTF | TGTGCCAGCTCACGAACTTCCTCTGGGGCCAACGTCCTGACTTTC
TRBJ2-3 | . | TRBV5-4 | . | CASSFSSGPQYF | TGTGCCAGCAGCTTTTCCAGTGGCCCCCAGTATTTT
TRBJ2-2 | . | TRBV2 | many | CASTREGDTGELFF | TGTGCCAGCACCCGAGAGGGTGACACCGGGGAGCTGTTTTTT
TRBJ2-5 | . | TRBV5-6 | . | CASTLLISSGSGETQYF | TGTGCCAGCACCTTGCTCATTTCATCCGGGTCCGGGGAGACCCAGTACTTC
TRBJ2-1 | . | TRBV4-1 | . | CASSHFSGVDEQFF | TGCGCCAGCAGCCATTTTTCGGGGGTCGATGAGCAGTTCTTC
TRBJ1-1 | TRBD1 | TRBV15 | . | CATSRATQGAGEAFF | TGTGCCACCAGCAGGGCAACCCAGGGGGCGGGTGAAGCTTTCTTT
TRBJ2-7 | TRBD2 | TRBV6-2/TRBV6-3 | few | CASSPHPLAGQYEQYF | TGTGCCAGCAGTCCCCACCCTCTAGCGGGGCAATACGAGCAGTACTTC
TRBJ1-5 | . | TRBV2 | few | CASSADSITQPQHF | TGTGCCAGCAGCGCCGACAGTATAACACAGCCCCAGCATTTT
TRBJ2-7 | . | TRBV12-3/TRBV12-4 | many | CASRASTSYEQYF | TGTGCCAGCAGGGCTAGTACCTCCTACGAGCAGTACTTC
TRBJ1-5 | . | TRBV29-1 | once | CSVGEGEDQPQHF | TGCAGCGTTGGCGAAGGGGAGGATCAGCCCCAGCATTTT
TRBJ1-5 | TRBD1 | TRBV28 | . | CASSSHGDRVSNQPQHF | TGTGCCAGCAGTTCGCACGGGGACAGGGTAAGCAATCAGCCCCAGCATTTT
TRBJ2-1 | . | TRBV2 | once | CASSESWAGEQFF | TGTGCCAGCAGTGAATCCTGGGCGGGTGAGCAGTTCTTC
TRBJ2-1 | . | TRBV6-1 | . | CASSESLGRPEQFF | TGTGCCAGCAGTGAATCTTTAGGCAGGCCCGAGCAGTTCTTC
TRBJ2-5 | TRBD2 | TRBV2 | . | CASRGTSEETQYF | TGTGCCAGCAGGGGAACTAGCGAAGAGACCCAGTACTTC
TRBJ1-3 | . | TRBV12-3/TRBV12-4 | . | CASRYSGNTIYF | TGTGCCAGCAGGTACTCTGGAAACACCATATATTTT
TRBJ2-5 | . | TRBV7-3 | . | CASSLNGAETQYF | TGTGCCAGCAGCTTAAATGGGGCCGAGACCCAGTACTTC
TRBJ1-1 | . | TRBV5-1 | once | CASKGEGIQMNTEAFF | TGCGCCAGCAAGGGGGAAGGGATCCAGATGAACACTGAAGCTTTCTTT
TRBJ2-4 | TRBD1 | TRBV19 | once | CASRDRTIIAKNIQYF | TGTGCCAGTAGGGACAGGACAATCATAGCCAAAAACATTCAGTACTTC
TRBJ2-5 | TRBD2 | TRBV10-2 | . | CASSEQTSGGAQYF | TGCGCCAGCAGTGAGCAGACTAGCGGGGGGGCCCAGTACTTC
TRBJ2-7 | TRBD1 | TRBV28 | few | CAVHGTGVSYEQYF | TGTGCCGTCCACGGGACAGGAGTGTCCTACGAGCAGTACTTC
TRBJ1-6 | . | TRBV28 | . | CASLASQSGSPLHF | TGTGCCAGCCTAGCTTCACAATCCGGGTCACCCCTCCACTTT
TRBJ2-7 | . | TRBV21-1 | . | CASSKGGQGVRYEQYF | TGTGCCAGCAGCAAAGGGGGACAGGGGGTACGTTACGAGCAGTACTTC